A single sample gave rise to the 8 T cell receptor beta chains below, sequenced in a study of blood T cell repertoires in COVID-19. Here immunoSEQ multiplex PCR was the method, and the copy in TCRdb shows in-frame clones only, minus some. The table includes hundreds of thousands of clones, around 90% detected once. Sequencing was done on a sample of peripheral blood. Every receptor here comes from a man in his fifties or sixties who had recovered from COVID-19.

The chain uses TRBV3-1 (or the pseudogene TRBV3-2) and TRBJ1-6; 8 bases match TRBD1. With V trimmed by 8 bases and J by 7 bases, 10 bases remained unmatched. The V gene's germline CDR1 is LGHDT and CDR2 YNNKEL (reference sequence). The CDR3 length is 15 residues. This CDR3 is CASQDRDTRNSPLHF. The DNA for the CDR3 is TGTGCCAGCCAGGACAGGGACACTCGGAATTCACCCCTCCACTTT.

The rearrangement joins TRBV6-5 to TRBJ1-5; maybe TRBD1 (6 bases). This CDR3 comprises 15 residues. Germline loops: CDR1 MNHEY, CDR2 SVGAGI. The V and J ends lost 6 bases and 11 bases respectively, with 23 bases between them. The CDR3 nucleotides read TGTGCCAGCAGCGTAGACAGGCGACTGCAAGGGGCCCAGCATTTT. Translated, it gives CASSVDRRLQGAQHF.

The V call is TRBV7-9, the J call TRBJ1-5, with 7 bases matching TRBD1. Germline lookup yields CDR1 SEHNR and CDR2 FQNEAQ (reference sequence). Trimming cost V 2 bases and J 0 bases; bases outside gene matches: 10. This CDR3 region has 18 residues. In DNA, the CDR3 is TGTGCCAGCAGCTTAAGTCGTGCAGGGGGTTATAGCAATCAGCCCCAGCATTTT. Its translation is CASSLSRAGGYSNQPQHF.

The V call is TRBV11-1, the J call TRBJ2-6, with D possibly TRBD2 on 5 matching bases. Germline V gene data show CDR1 as SGHAT and CDR2 as FQDESV (reference sequence). The CDR3 totals 16 residues. Trimming took 5 bases from V and 1 from J, leaving 12 bases between them. CDR3 coding DNA: TGTGCCAGCAGCCAGCGGATGGGATCTGGGGCCAACGTCCTGACTTTC. Its protein is CASSQRMGSGANVLTF.

This rearrangement joins TRBV6-5 to TRBJ2-7; 9 bases fit TRBD2. The CDR3 loop spans 16 amino acids. V dropped 0 bases and J dropped 1; count of bases not matched to a gene: 4. Germline V gives CDR1 MNHEY, CDR2 SVGAGI. The CDR3 DNA reads as TGTGCCAGCAGTTACTCTAGCGGGAGAGTATCCTACGAGCAGTACTTC. Amino acid sequence: CASSYSSGRVSYEQYF.

CDR3 region: CASSLELAVPTEQFF. CDR3 DNA sequence: TGTGCCAGCAGCTTAGAACTAGCGGTGCCCACGGAGCAGTTCTTC. The gene calls are TRBV7-6 and TRBJ2-1; TRBD2 matches at 8 bases. The germline V gene encodes CDR1 SGHVS and CDR2 FNYEAQ. The CDR3 contains 15 residues. J gave up 10 bases and V 1 base, and 9 bases lay outside the gene matches.

Here the CDR3 reads CASRDTGNYGYTF. In DNA form, the CDR3 reads TGTGCCAGCAGAGATACAGGAAACTATGGCTACACCTTC. The rearrangement links TRBV6-6 to TRBJ1-2; tentative D call: TRBD1 (5 bases). Germline V gene sequence: CDR1 MNHNY, CDR2 SVGAGI (reference sequence). Trimming took off 6 bases at V and 2 bases at J, with 10 bases between the two ends. CDR3 length: 13 amino acids.

The chain combines TRBV2 with TRBJ1-5; tentative D call: TRBD1 (5 bases). Trimming took 4 bases from V and 2 from J, leaving 12 bases between them. The CDR3 sequence is 15 residues long. Germline V gene sequence: CDR1 SNHLY, CDR2 FYNNEI. This CDR3 is CASSAEGVGNQPQHF. CDR3 DNA sequence: TGTGCCAGCAGTGCCGAAGGGGTGGGCAATCAGCCCCAGCATTTT.